The rows below give T cell receptor beta chains drawn from one sample of a study of molecular identifiers for immune sequencing clone quantification. A single record per CDR3 protein comes from TCRdb applying MiXCR to the PCR reads. The data hold approximately 500,000 distinct CDR3 sequences, with around a fifth observed a single time. Material: naive CD8+ T cells from blood, with Jurkat cell RNA spiked in. The source of these receptors is a human donor in good health. Some libraries in this study had Jurkat cell RNA spiked in. Both conserved end residues are part of each CDR3. The D gene is left open where the match is weak. Size tells how often a clone was seen (once, few, many) or the class of an expanded clone, and some rows leave it out.

j_call clone_size v_call d_call cdr3_nt cdr3_aa
TRBJ2-3 many TRBV5-1 - TGCGCCAGCAGAGTTTACGGCACAGATACGCAGTATTTT CASRVYGTDTQYF
TRBJ2-1 many TRBV27 - TGTGCCAGCAATTCCCGGGACTCCTCCCTGAATGAGCAGTTCTTC CASNSRDSSLNEQFF
TRBJ2-2 - TRBV9 TRBD2 TGTGCCAGCAGCGTAGGTCGGCTAGCGGGGAACACCGGGGAGCTGTTTTTT CASSVGRLAGNTGELFF
TRBJ1-1 many TRBV6-5 - TGTGCCAGCTTCAGGGCAGATGCCATGAACACTGAAGCTTTCTTT CASFRADAMNTEAFF
TRBJ2-1 few TRBV27 TRBD1 TGTGCCAGCAAACTGGGGACAGGGGGTTACAATGAGCAGTTCTTC CASKLGTGGYNEQFF
TRBJ2-7 many TRBV25-1 - TGTGCCAGCAGTGACCCCGGCAAGCAGTACTTC CASSDPGKQYF
TRBJ1-5 - TRBV30 - TGTGCCTGGAGTGTTAACAGCAATCAGCCCCAGCATTTT CAWSVNSNQPQHF
TRBJ2-7 - TRBV27 TRBD1 TGTGCCAGCAAAGTGGGACAGGGACCCTACGAGCAGTACTTC CASKVGQGPYEQYF
TRBJ1-1 many TRBV29-1 - TGCAGCGTTGAGGGGCGGGGCAGCCGAATGAACACTGAAGCTTTCTTT CSVEGRGSRMNTEAFF
TRBJ2-1 - TRBV9 TRBD2 TGTGCCAGCAGCCCCCGAGGGGCGGGAGGACTAGACAATGAGCAGTTCTTC CASSPRGAGGLDNEQFF
TRBJ2-3 few TRBV7-6 TRBD2 TGTGCCAGCAGCTTAGACTATAAGACTAGCGGCGGGAGTGCGGGTACAGATACGCAGTATTTT CASSLDYKTSGGSAGTDTQYF